This T cell receptor beta chain was retrieved from a study of shared clonotypes between healthy human individuals. Study-wide context: The people who gave samples were two women and a few men aged 18 to 49.

Regarding this clone: Its antigen remains unidentified.

Sequencing used immunoSEQ multiplex PCR; TCRdb keeps in-frame clones, though not all of them. The top ten hold approximately 1% of the sample, which has 1.6 million or so clones, roughly 96% seen once. Study results and caveats: Naive subsets typically showed greater estimated richness than memory subsets. The naive CD4 repertoires of four donors were compared, and approximately 5.3% of clonotypes were shared.

Germline-derived CDR1 and CDR2 are SGHTA and FQGTGA. With 5 bases removed from V and 4 bases from J, the gap between germline ends came to 13 bases. The CDR3 is made up of 14 amino acids. V is TRBV7-3 and J is TRBJ2-3; TRBD2 might be the D (5 bases). The specimen was naive CD4+ T cells sorted from blood. Subset noted: CD45RA+ positively selected. The sequence was obtained from a man aged 30 to 45 in good health. The CDR3 DNA follows: TGTGCCAGCAGCCCGTGGGTAGCGTCAGATACGCAGTATTTT. Its protein is CASSPWVASDTQYF.